Detailed here is one T cell receptor beta chain. Participants spanned ages about 18 to 90 years and resided in fewer than 30 US areas. Categorization into cohorts depended on clinical history that participants reported. This specimen belongs to a study of blood T cell repertoires in COVID-19. The wider study: Samples representing acute and convalescent COVID-19 were sourced from the United States, Italy and Spain.

Original handling: Estimation of nucleated cell counts was performed using reference gene primer amplification. Measured with immunoSEQ multiplex PCR; TCRdb has only the in-frame clones, and not every one. Clone size and V and J calls were adopted from that table, with D and trimming inferred from the DNA. The sample gives under 250,000 clones, 80% to 90% of which show up once; around 3.2% is in the top ten. CDR1 is MNHNS and CDR2 is SASEGT in the germline V gene. The CDR3 loop spans 17 amino acids. The V and J ends lost 3 bases and 3 bases, in that order; junction bases with no gene match: 10. Sequenced sample: PBMCs or T cells enriched from blood (not recorded which). The TCR was taken from a woman younger than 30 in a cohort exposed to, infected with or recovered from COVID-19 (not recorded which). The chain has TRBV6-1 and TRBJ1-1, with 10 positions matching TRBD1. This CDR3 is CASSDAMDRGMYTEAFF. CDR3 in DNA: TGTGCCAGCAGTGATGCTATGGACAGGGGGATGTACACTGAAGCTTTCTTT.